This note documents a single T cell receptor (beta chain) sequence. TCRdb reanalysed the 5' RACE reads using MiXCR and keeps one entry per CDR3 protein. The repertoire holds some 200,000 distinct CDR3 sequences, with more than 6.5% as singletons. Germline V gene sequence: CDR1 LGHNA, CDR2 YSLEER. V lost 0 bases and J 0 bases, leaving 12 bases between the germline ends. There are 16 residues in the CDR3. All donors were healthy Caucasians. This sample was taken from a study of identical twins. Separately, the same data were catalogued under a study of yellow fever vaccine responses in identical twins.

The TCR was taken from a woman between 18 and 30 years old in good health. The J gene is TRBJ2-7, the V gene TRBV4-3, with D unresolved. Sequencing used memory (CD45RO+) T cells sorted from blood. CDR3 nucleotide sequence: TGCGCCAGCAGCCAAGATGCCGGGCCAAGCTCCTACGAGCAGTACTTC. Residues: CASSQDAGPSSYEQYF.